These 4 T cell receptor beta chains were all obtained from the same sample, sequenced in a study of shared T cell receptors in the human thymus. The repertoire was sequenced with immunoSEQ multiplex PCR; TCRdb's copy has only in-frame clones and lacks some. The table records hundreds of thousands of clones, about 80% of them present only once. The same sample was also used in a study of human thymus T cells.

Sequencing input: thymocytes. The receptors originated from a boy younger than two with a congenital heart defect.

The genes are TRBV7-2 and TRBJ1-5, with D maybe TRBD1 (5 bases). Germline CDR1 reads SGHTA; CDR2 reads FQGNSA. There are 14 residues in the CDR3. Trimming removed 5 bases from V and 5 bases from J, with 13 bases in between. In DNA form, the CDR3 reads TGTGCCAGCAGCCCCGCGGGGGGGTATCAGCCCCAGCATTTT. Translated, it gives CASSPAGGYQPQHF.

The chain recombines TRBV30 with TRBJ1-6; 10 bases are shared with TRBD1. The J segment lost 10 bases and the V segment lost 3 bases, leaving 9 bases of the junction unmatched. Per germline, CDR1 GTSNPN and CDR2 SVGIG (reference sequence). The CDR3 spans 15 residues. In nucleotides, the CDR3 is TGTGCCTGGAGATATTTGGTGACAGGGGGCTCACCCCTCCACTTT. It yields the protein CAWRYLVTGGSPLHF.

This chain links TRBV29-1 with TRBJ1-2, with no clear D. V lost 1 base, J lost 1 base, and 13 bases lay in between. The CDR3 runs 15 residues. Germline V gene lookup returns CDR1 SQVTM and CDR2 ANQGSEA. The CDR3 DNA is TGCAGCGTTGAAGCCGTAGCACATGTTAACTATGGCTACACCTTC. It yields the protein CSVEAVAHVNYGYTF.

The chain employs TRBV27 and TRBJ2-2; 7 nucleotides align to TRBD2. V trimming: 7 bases; J trimming: 7 bases; junction bases outside the gene matches: 9. This CDR3 contains 14 residues. CDR1 is MNHEY and CDR2 is SMNVEV in the germline V gene (reference sequence). The CDR3 coding sequence is TGTGCCAGCACCCAAGCGGGATTCCTCGGGGAGCTGTTTTTT. Its protein is CASTQAGFLGELFF.